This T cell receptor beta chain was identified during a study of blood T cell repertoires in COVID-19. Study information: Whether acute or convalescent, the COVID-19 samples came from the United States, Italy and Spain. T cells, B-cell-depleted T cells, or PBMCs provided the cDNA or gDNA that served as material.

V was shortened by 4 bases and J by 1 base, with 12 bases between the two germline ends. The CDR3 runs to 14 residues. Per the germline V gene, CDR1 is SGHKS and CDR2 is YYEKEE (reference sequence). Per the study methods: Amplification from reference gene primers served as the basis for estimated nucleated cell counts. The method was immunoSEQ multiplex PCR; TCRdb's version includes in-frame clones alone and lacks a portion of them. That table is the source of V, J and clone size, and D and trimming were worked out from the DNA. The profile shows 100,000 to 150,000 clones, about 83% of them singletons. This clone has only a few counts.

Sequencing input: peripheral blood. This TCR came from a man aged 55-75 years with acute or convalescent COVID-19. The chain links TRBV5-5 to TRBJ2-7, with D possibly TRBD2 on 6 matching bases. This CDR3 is CASSQVSGSYEQYF. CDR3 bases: TGTGCCAGCAGCCAGGTTAGCGGATCCTACGAGCAGTACTTC.